These 31 T cell receptor beta chains share one sample of origin, sequenced in a study of T-cell reconstitution after alpha-beta-depleted transplantation in children. Researchers prepared the TCRbeta library using unique molecular identifiers, the study reports. TCRdb re-derived calls from the PCR reads in MiXCR, one entry per CDR3 protein. In the table there are just over 950,000 distinct CDR3 sequences, about 30% of which are singletons. The source material was PBMCs, mostly from graft donor cells, sampled 360 days after TCRalphabeta/CD19-depleted stem cell transplant. The receptors shown here come from a boy younger than two who had a stem cell transplant for SCID, so the T cells may come from the graft donor.

The chain joins TRBV5-4 to TRBJ1-1; 10 positions agree with TRBD1. V lost 0 bases and J lost 6; bases outside the gene matches: 2. The CDR3 length is 14 residues. Per germline, CDR1 SGHNT and CDR2 YYREEE (reference sequence). In DNA, the CDR3 is TGTGCCAGCAGCTTGGCCGGGACAGGGGCTGAAGCTTTCTTT. Protein sequence: CASSLAGTGAEAFF.

This clonotype was found many times. Germline is not matched at one junction end, which may reflect a read error. The chain carries TRBV5-1 and TRBJ2-3; the D gene could be TRBD1 or TRBD2 (7 bases each). Germline V gives CDR1 SGHRS, CDR2 YFSETQ. This CDR3 contains 14 residues. The CDR3 region is CASSSGGATDTQYF. The CDR3 DNA is TGTGCCAGCAGTTCAGGGGGGGCCACAGATACGCAGTATTTT.

The chain recombines TRBV27 with TRBJ2-2, with D perhaps TRBD1 or TRBD2 (5 bases each). This CDR3 spans 13 amino acids. The ends were cut back, 8 bases at V and 4 bases at J, with 11 bases in the middle. Germline-derived CDR1 and CDR2 are MNHEY and SMNVEV (reference sequence). This CDR3 is CASRRGVTGELFF. The CDR3 DNA is TGTGCCAGCCGGAGAGGGGTCACCGGGGAGCTGTTTTTT.

The chain joins TRBV7-9 to TRBJ2-7; D might be TRBD1 (5 bases). CDR1 and CDR2 from the germline V gene are SEHNR and FQNEAQ (reference sequence). The CDR3 totals 14 residues. Deletions cut 5 bases from V and 3 bases from J, with 14 bases between. The CDR3 here is CASSPIDRDYEQYF. The CDR3 DNA follows: TGTGCCAGCAGCCCGATCGACAGAGACTACGAGCAGTACTTC.

This clonotype was counted at least ten times. The chain employs TRBV15 and TRBJ2-7; D possibly corresponds to TRBD2 (5 bases). The germline V gene encodes CDR1 LNHNV and CDR2 YYDKDF (reference sequence). This CDR3 has 13 residues. V lost 3 bases, J lost 1 base, and 7 bases lay in between. This chain's CDR3 is CATSREVSYEQYF. The CDR3 bases are TGTGCCACCAGCAGGGAGGTTTCCTACGAGCAGTACTTC.

In nucleotides, the CDR3 is TGCGCCAGCAGCGCTTCGAGGGGCAGCTCCTACAATGAGCAGTTCTTC. This encodes CASSASRGSSYNEQFF. V is TRBV5-1 and J is TRBJ2-1, with D perhaps given as TRBD1 or TRBD2 (5 bases each). The CDR3 loop spans 16 amino acids. Trimming removed 4 bases from V and 0 bases from J, with 14 bases in between. CDR1 SGHRS and CDR2 YFSETQ come from the germline V gene.

This chain joins TRBV28 and TRBJ2-5, with 8 positions matching TRBD2. Trimming removed 4 bases from V and 5 bases from J; junction bases left unmatched: 9. This CDR3 has 15 residues. Germline assignment: CDR1 MDHEN and CDR2 SYDVKM. For the CDR3, the DNA is TGTGCCAGCAGTTCCCCCGCGGGGGGTGAGGAGACCCAGTACTTC. Translation gives CASSSPAGGEETQYF.

This clonotype has a handful of counts. V and J are TRBV20-1 and TRBJ1-1, with 7 positions matching TRBD1. Germline lookup yields CDR1 DFQATT and CDR2 SNEGSKA (reference sequence). CDR3 length equals 14 residues. Losses at the gene ends were 4 bases for V and 1 base for J; bases not matched to a gene: 6. The CDR3, as DNA: TGCAGTGCTAAACCGGGACAGCCGAACACTGAAGCTTTCTTT. It encodes CSAKPGQPNTEAFF.

V usage is TRBV2 and J usage is TRBJ2-7; 7 nucleotides match TRBD2. The V segment lost 4 bases and the J segment 3 bases; nucleotides outside the gene matches: 3. The V gene's germline CDR1 is SNHLY and CDR2 FYNNEI. CDR3 length equals 13 residues. The CDR3 DNA reads as TGTGCCAGCAGTGGGGACTACAACTACGAGCAGTACTTC. Amino acid sequence: CASSGDYNYEQYF. Full variable domain (rest looked up from reference TRBV2 and TRBJ2-7): EPEVTQTPSHQVTQMGQEVILRCVPISNHLYFYWYRQILGQKVEFLVSFYNNEISEKSEIFDDQFSVERPDGSNFTLKIRSTKLEDSAMYFCASSGDYNYEQYFGPGTRLTVT.

The V and J genes are TRBV20-1 and TRBJ2-1; D ambiguous. The CDR3 is 12 residues long. CDR1 is DFQATT and CDR2 is SNEGSKA in the germline V gene (reference sequence). Trimming left V 2 bases short and J 7 bases short, with 9 bases between. The CDR3 bases are TGCAGTGCTAGACCGAGCAGGAATGAGCAGTTCTTC. The encoded protein is CSARPSRNEQFF.

This clonotype came up a few times. The chain combines TRBV20-1 with TRBJ1-1; the D is unclear. This CDR3 has 15 residues. Trimming pared 0 bases from V and 5 bases from J, leaving 16 bases between. Germline CDR1 DFQATT, CDR2 SNEGSKA (reference sequence). The chain's CDR3 is CSARDRGRAGTEAFF. CDR3 coding DNA: TGCAGTGCTAGAGATAGAGGAAGGGCGGGAACTGAAGCTTTCTTT.

This chain links TRBV12-3 or TRBV12-4 with TRBJ2-7; the D is unclear. Trimming shortened V by 3 bases and J by 2 bases, and 11 bases separated the two germline ends. The CDR3 totals 14 residues. The chain's CDR3 is CASSLGSPAYEQYF. CDR3 bases: TGTGCCAGCAGTTTGGGGTCGCCGGCCTACGAGCAGTACTTC.

Points on this clonotype: This may arise from a read error, as a much more abundant clone is one base away. The chain carries TRBV24-1 and TRBJ2-2; D uncertain. This CDR3 spans 13 amino acids. Germline V CDR1 and CDR2: KGHDR, SFDVKD. The CDR3 DNA is TGTGCCACCAGGGATTTGAACACCGGGGAGCTGTTTTTT. Translating it yields CATRDLNTGELFF.

There are many counts of this clonotype. V usage is TRBV5-1 and J usage is TRBJ1-1; D not certain. The V end lost 0 bases, the J end lost 4 bases, and 10 bases lay between the germline ends. The CDR3 is made up of 14 amino acids. Germline V CDR1 and CDR2: SGHRS, YFSETQ. CDR3 protein: CASSLVVGSTEAFF. The CDR3 coding sequence is TGCGCCAGCAGCTTGGTGGTAGGGAGCACTGAAGCTTTCTTT.

The V gene is TRBV29-1, the J gene TRBJ2-1; D is ambiguous. V was trimmed by 4 bases and J by 0 bases, leaving 13 bases between them. The CDR3 runs to 15 residues. Germline assignment: CDR1 SQVTM and CDR2 ANQGSEA. CDR3 loop: CSVVPPDSSYNEQFF. Written as DNA, the CDR3 is TGCAGCGTTGTTCCCCCAGATAGCTCCTACAATGAGCAGTTCTTC.

V and J are TRBV19 and TRBJ2-1; possibly TRBD1 for D (6 bases). The germline V gene has CDR1 LNHDA and CDR2 SQIVND (reference sequence). V lost 11 bases to trimming and J lost 3 bases, with 20 bases between them. There are 15 residues in the CDR3. The CDR3 region has the DNA TGTGCCTGTGCGCCCAGGGGTAATGGCTACAATGAGCAGTTCTTC. It encodes CACAPRGNGYNEQFF.

The V and J genes are TRBV9 and TRBJ2-3; D is possibly TRBD1 (5 bases). The germline V and J ends were trimmed by 2 bases and 7 bases, with 20 bases remaining between them. Germline CDR1 SGDLS, CDR2 YYNGEE. There are 16 residues in the CDR3. The CDR3 spells CASSVGPSYRTYTQYF. CDR3 nucleotide sequence: TGTGCCAGCAGCGTGGGTCCTTCCTACAGGACGTATACGCAGTATTTT.

DNA of the CDR3: TGTGCCAGCAGCTTAGTTAGTCAACCCCTCCACTTT. This translates into CASSLVSQPLHF. The chain links TRBV7-9 to TRBJ1-6; unclear D gene. In germline, CDR1 is SEHNR, CDR2 FQNEAQ (reference sequence). The V end lost 1 base, the J end lost 12 bases, and 7 bases lay between the germline ends. This CDR3 has 12 residues.

As to this clonotype: One base away lies a much larger clone, so this may be a sequencing read error. This chain links TRBV5-6 with TRBJ1-1; D is perhaps TRBD1 (6 bases). Per germline, CDR1 SGHDT and CDR2 YYEEEE. V dropped 4 bases and J dropped 1 base, with 8 bases sitting between them. The CDR3 contains 13 residues. The chain's CDR3 is CASSEDRNTEAFF. The CDR3 DNA sequence: TGTGCCAGCAGCGAGGACAGGAACACTGAAGCTTTCTTT.

The CDR3: CASSLQGAHGNTIYF. Written as DNA, the CDR3 is TGTGCCAGCAGCTTACAAGGGGCACATGGAAACACCATATATTTT. V gene TRBV7-8 combines with J gene TRBJ1-3, with D possibly TRBD1 on 5 matching bases. Germline CDR1 reads SGHVS; CDR2 reads FQNEAQ. V lost 2 bases, J lost 3 bases, and 11 bases lay in between. The length of the CDR3 is 15 residues.

This chain links TRBV19 with TRBJ1-2; 11 nucleotides align to TRBD1. The V segment lost 10 bases and the J segment 2 bases; nucleotides outside the gene matches: 18. The germline gives CDR1 LNHDA, CDR2 SQIVND (reference sequence). This CDR3 region has 18 residues. CDR3 protein: CANPDRGPIRIRNYGYTF. DNA for the CDR3: TGTGCCAACCCGGACAGGGGGCCGATCCGAATCCGCAACTATGGCTACACCTTC.

This clonotype was seen a single time. CDR3 DNA sequence: TGTGCCAGCAGCCCACGTGAGGGGATAGAGACCCAGTACTTC. This gives the protein CASSPREGIETQYF. The chain recombines TRBV7-3 with TRBJ2-5; D is possibly TRBD1 or TRBD2 (5 bases each). The CDR3 is 14 residues long. Trimming left V 5 bases short and J 4 bases short, with 14 bases between. Germline CDR1 and CDR2: SGHTA and FQGTGA.

The gene calls are TRBV6-5 and TRBJ1-5; D unresolved. Trimming shortened V by 10 bases and J by 9 bases, and 10 bases separated the two germline ends. Per the germline V gene, CDR1 is MNHEY and CDR2 is SVGAGI. The CDR3 consists of 10 residues. The CDR3 is CATGRRPQHF. The CDR3 coding sequence is TGTGCCACCGGTCGTCGGCCCCAGCATTTT.

The chain couples TRBV5-1 to TRBJ2-1; D is perhaps TRBD2 (6 bases). This CDR3 has 16 amino acids. Trimming stripped 2 bases from V and 6 bases from J, with 18 bases between. The germline V gene has CDR1 SGHRS and CDR2 YFSETQ. The CDR3 nucleotides read TGCGCCAGCAGCTTCCGACTTGGGACTCTGGTCAATGAGCAGTTCTTC. Protein sequence: CASSFRLGTLVNEQFF. Drawing the rest from reference TRBV5-1 and TRBJ2-1, the complete variable domain is KAGVTQTPRYLIKTRGQQVTLSCSPISGHRSVSWYQQTPGQGLQFLFEYFSETQRNKGNFPGRFSGRQFSNSRSEMNVSTLELGDSALYLCASSFRLGTLVNEQFFGPGTRLTVL.

There are a few counts of this clonotype. The rearrangement links TRBV5-1 to TRBJ1-1; D unclear. The V end lost 1 base, the J end lost 6 bases, and 13 bases lay between the germline ends. From germline, CDR1 is SGHRS and CDR2 YFSETQ. The CDR3 consists of 14 residues. This chain's CDR3 is CASSLLQEGSEAFF. The CDR3 nucleotides read TGCGCCAGCAGCTTGTTGCAGGAGGGTTCTGAAGCTTTCTTT.

The CDR3 nucleotides are TGTGCCAGCAGTTACCCTAGCATCCCCCAAGAGACCCAGTACTTC. Its protein product is CASSYPSIPQETQYF. The chain uses TRBV6-2 or TRBV6-3 and TRBJ2-5, with TRBD2 as a possible D gene (5 bases). CDR3 length: 15 amino acids. CDR1 and CDR2 (germline): MNHEY, SVGEGT. V gave up 2 bases and J gave up 1 base, with 11 bases separating them.

The chain links TRBV24-1 to TRBJ2-2; no definite D call. V shed 4 bases and J shed 2 bases, with 4 bases lying between them. The CDR3 sequence is 13 residues long. Germline-derived CDR1 and CDR2 are KGHDR and SFDVKD. This chain's CDR3 is CATSDDNTGELFF. The CDR3 DNA reads as TGTGCCACCAGTGACGATAACACCGGGGAGCTGTTTTTT.

Here the CDR3 reads CATSDLNGRDTDTQYF. As DNA, the CDR3 is TGTGCCACCAGTGATTTGAACGGGAGAGACACAGATACGCAGTATTTT. The J gene is TRBJ2-3, the V gene TRBV24-1; tentatively, D is TRBD2 (6 bases). Trimming took off 0 bases at V and 2 bases at J, with 11 bases between the two ends. This CDR3 comprises 16 residues. Germline CDR1 is KGHDR and CDR2 is SFDVKD.

In this sample, this clonotype turned up a few times. The rearrangement joins TRBV11-1 to TRBJ1-1; weak D call: TRBD1 (5 bases). The CDR3 has 19 amino acids. Trimming pared 0 bases from V and 4 bases from J, leaving 24 bases between. Looked up from germline, CDR1 is SGHAT and CDR2 is FQDESV (reference sequence). The CDR3, as DNA: TGTGCCAGCAGCTTAGCCCGGGTGGTGGGACCAGGAGACTCCACTGAAGCTTTCTTT. Encoded protein: CASSLARVVGPGDSTEAFF.

The gene calls are TRBV4-1 and TRBJ2-5, with 11 positions matching TRBD2. J was trimmed by 0 bases and V by 0 bases; bases with no gene match: 3. The germline gives CDR1 MGHRA, CDR2 YSYEKL. This CDR3 has 17 residues. The CDR3: CASSQDRLAGNQETQYF. CDR3 DNA sequence: TGCGCCAGCAGCCAAGACCGACTAGCGGGAAACCAAGAGACCCAGTACTTC.

V is TRBV28 and J is TRBJ2-7, with unresolved D. Looked up from germline, CDR1 is MDHEN and CDR2 is SYDVKM. The CDR3 extends over 15 amino acids. Trimming stripped 2 bases from V and 0 bases from J, with 11 bases between. The CDR3 nucleotides are TGTGCCAGCAGTTTAAATTGGGTCTACTCCTACGAGCAGTACTTC. It codes for CASSLNWVYSYEQYF. The full variable domain, in which reference TRBV28 and TRBJ2-7 provide the parts outside the CDR3, is DVKVTQSSRYLVKRTGEKVFLECVQDMDHENMFWYRQDPGLGLRLIYFSYDVKMKEKGDIPEGYSVSREKKERFSLILESASTNQTSMYLCASSLNWVYSYEQYFGPGTRLTVT.